The T cell receptor (beta chain) described here comes from a study of blood T cell repertoires in COVID-19. In the original analysis: Estimation of nucleated cell counts relied on the amplification of reference gene primers. The method was immunoSEQ multiplex PCR; TCRdb's version includes in-frame clones alone and lacks a portion of them. D and trimming come from the DNA, and the V and J calls and clone size come from that table. The profile shows 200,000 to 250,000 clones, 82% of them singletons. The sample taken for sequencing was peripheral blood. The receptor was derived from a woman older than 75 with COVID-19, enrolled during active disease.

The CDR3 protein is CASSLVGGANTEAFF. CDR3 in DNA: TGTGCCAGCAGCCTGGTGGGGGGAGCGAACACTGAAGCTTTCTTT. This chain connects TRBV5-6 to TRBJ1-1; weak D call: TRBD1 (5 bases). Germline V gives CDR1 SGHDT, CDR2 YYEEEE. The V end was cut by 4 bases, the J end by 1 base, with 14 bases between. CDR3 size: 15 residues.